Following are 20 T cell receptor beta chains from one sample sequenced in a study of blood T cells in healthy people across ages. Next came a second PCR, run for roughly 6 to 11 cycles, which used a sample-barcoded 5' primer along with a J-beta primer mix. TCRdb analysed the 5' RACE reads with MiXCR anew, one entry per CDR3 protein. The table lists around 2 million distinct CDR3 sequences, roughly two fifths of them singletons, with 23% in the top ten. Source material: blood. The source is a human donor in good health.

The chain is built from TRBV12-3 or TRBV12-4 and TRBJ1-2, with D possibly being TRBD1 (6 bases). CDR3 length: 13 amino acids. V shed 4 bases and J shed 8 bases, with 14 bases lying between them. CDR3 DNA: TGTGCCAGCAGTTATGAACCGAGGGGGGGCTACACCTTC. It translates to CASSYEPRGGYTF.

This clonotype was found a few times. The chain couples TRBV4-1 to TRBJ2-7; D may be TRBD1 (5 bases). The CDR3 runs to 14 residues. Between the trimmed V and J ends, which lost 4 bases and 2 bases, there was a span of 12 bases. Germline-derived CDR1 and CDR2 are MGHRA and YSYEKL. CDR3 bases: TGCGCCAGCAGCCCGAGCACAGGAGCCTACGAGCAGTACTTC. Translation: CASSPSTGAYEQYF.

This sequence joins TRBV6-2 or TRBV6-3 and TRBJ2-5; D is perhaps TRBD2 (6 bases). CDR3 length: 16 amino acids. Trimming removed 3 bases from V and 2 bases from J, with 16 bases in between. The germline V gene has CDR1 MNHEY and CDR2 SVGEGT. The CDR3 protein is CASSYRVADDQETQYF. The CDR3 DNA reads TGTGCCAGCAGTTATCGGGTAGCGGATGATCAAGAGACCCAGTACTTC.

This clonotype has only a few counts. V and J are TRBV10-3 and TRBJ1-2, with a possible D match to TRBD1 (6 bases). Germline CDR1 is ENHRY and CDR2 is SYGVKD. The V and J ends lost 7 bases and 7 bases respectively, with 16 bases between them. The CDR3 extends over 13 amino acids. CDR3 bases: TGTGCCATCACCACGGACAGTTTTTCTGGCTACACCTTC. It translates to CAITTDSFSGYTF.

This clonotype was recorded a few times. V usage is TRBV12-3 or TRBV12-4 and J usage is TRBJ2-1, with TRBD2 matching over 10 bases. The CDR3 runs to 16 residues. V shed 7 bases, J shed 1 base, and the junction held 7 bases outside the gene matches. DNA of the CDR3: TGTGCCAGCACCCTATCACTAGCGGGGTCCTACAATGAGCAGTTCTTC. It is translated as CASTLSLAGSYNEQFF.

This sequence joins TRBV4-2 and TRBJ2-3; no clear D. Germline V CDR1 and CDR2: LGHNA, YNFKEQ. V was clipped by 1 base and J by 3 bases, with 8 bases between them. This CDR3 is built from 14 residues. CDR3 loop: CASSQVYETDTQYF. Here the CDR3 DNA reads TGTGCCAGCAGCCAAGTGTATGAGACAGATACGCAGTATTTT.

This clonotype was detected a few times. This chain links TRBV3-1 with TRBJ2-2, with a tentative D call TRBD1 (6 bases). The CDR3 has 15 amino acids. The germline V gene has CDR1 LGHDT and CDR2 YNNKEL (reference sequence). Trimming left V 4 bases short and J 5 bases short, with 14 bases between. The CDR3 DNA sequence: TGTGCCAGCAGCCCCCGGGTGGGGGCTACCGGGGAGCTGTTTTTT. It encodes CASSPRVGATGELFF.

This clonotype appeared a few times. The rearrangement links TRBV7-3 to TRBJ2-5; D uncertain. Germline CDR1 is SGHTA and CDR2 is FQGTGA. The V and J ends lost 4 bases and 3 bases respectively, with 9 bases between them. CDR3 length: 13 amino acids. CDR3 loop: CASSSYAEETQYF. The CDR3 bases are TGTGCCAGCAGCTCATACGCCGAAGAGACCCAGTACTTC. The full variable domain, in which reference TRBV7-3 and TRBJ2-5 provide the parts outside the CDR3, is GAGVSQTPSNKVTEKGKYVELRCDPISGHTALYWYRQSLGQGPEFLIYFQGTGAADDSGLPNDRFFAVRPEGSVSTLKIQRTERGDSAVYLCASSSYAEETQYFGPGTRLLVL.

This rearrangement joins TRBV7-2 to TRBJ1-4; D unclear. This CDR3 comprises 15 residues. V lost 3 bases to trimming and J lost 4 bases, with 12 bases between them. The germline CDR1 and CDR2 sequences are SGHTA and FQGNSA. The CDR3 nucleotides are TGTGCCAGCAGCTTTCAAGGGTTAATTAATGAAAAACTGTTTTTT. Translated: CASSFQGLINEKLFF.

This clonotype was seen only once. CDR3 coding DNA: TGCAGTGGCTTAAGGCCAGGGACTAGATATTTAGATACGCAGTATTTT. Translated: CSGLRPGTRYLDTQYF. The chain recombines TRBV20-1 with TRBJ2-3; 8 bases line up with TRBD2. The J segment lost 5 bases and the V segment lost 7 bases, leaving 17 bases of the junction unmatched. CDR1 and CDR2 (germline): DFQATT, SNEGSKA (reference sequence). The CDR3 loop spans 16 amino acids.

V and J are TRBV11-2 and TRBJ1-4; 7 nucleotides line up with TRBD1. Germline V gene data show CDR1 as SGHAT and CDR2 as FQNNGV. Trimming cost V 5 bases and J 4 bases; bases outside gene matches: 4. The CDR3 contains 14 residues. The CDR3 reads CASSIDRVNEKLFF. CDR3 nucleotide sequence: TGTGCCAGCAGCATCGACAGGGTTAATGAAAAACTGTTTTTT.

Worth noting for this clonotype: Germline and junction disagree at one end, which may indicate a read error. The chain carries TRBV10-3 and TRBJ2-3; D is ambiguous. The CDR3 extends over 13 amino acids. Per germline, CDR1 ENHRY and CDR2 SYGVKD. CDR3 loop: CAISDMGSHTEYF. DNA of the CDR3: TGTGCCATCAGTGACATGGGATCTCATACGGAGTATTTT.

This clonotype turned up a few times. The rearrangement joins TRBV28 to TRBJ2-4; 7 bases are shared with TRBD1. V dropped 5 bases and J dropped 0; count of bases not matched to a gene: 7. This CDR3 contains 16 residues. Germline V CDR1 and CDR2: MDHEN, SYDVKM. The DNA of the CDR3 is TGTGCCAGCAGTCCAGGGACAGAGTTAGCCAAAAACATTCAGTACTTC. Its translation: CASSPGTELAKNIQYF.

J is TRBJ2-7 and V is TRBV9, with no clear D. The last part of the DNA fits TRBJ2-5 better; the J call may be wrong. This CDR3 region has 13 residues. Germline-derived CDR1 and CDR2 are SGDLS and YYNGEE. CDR3 residues: CASSVPRKGTQYF. The DNA of the CDR3 is TGTGCCAGCAGCGTACCCAGGAAGGGGACCCAGTACTTC.

V and J are TRBV6-1 and TRBJ1-3; D is unresolved. V lost 4 bases to trimming and J lost 0 bases, with 10 bases between them. The germline V gene has CDR1 MNHNS and CDR2 SASEGT. The length of the CDR3 is 15 residues. The CDR3 nucleotides are TGTGCCAGCAGTGCAGGATCCAACTCTGGAAACACCATATATTTT. Translated, it gives CASSAGSNSGNTIYF.

The J gene is TRBJ2-4, the V gene TRBV6-2 or TRBV6-3, with 7 bases aligning to TRBD1. Trimming at V came to 10 bases and at J to 6 bases, leaving 3 bases not matched to a gene. In germline, CDR1 is MNHEY, CDR2 SVGEGT. This CDR3 spans 11 amino acids. CDR3 in amino acids: CATSGGNIQYF. CDR3 coding DNA: TGTGCCACATCAGGGGGAAACATTCAGTACTTC.

The rearrangement links TRBV7-9 to TRBJ1-1; D gene ambiguous. The CDR3 has 14 amino acids. The V end was cut by 1 base, the J end by 4 bases, with 10 bases between. CDR1 is SEHNR, CDR2 FQNEAQ, per germline (reference sequence). CDR3 amino acids: CASSLGPGGTEAFF. Written as DNA, the CDR3 is TGTGCCAGCAGCTTAGGGCCTGGCGGCACTGAAGCTTTCTTT.

This clonotype occurred a few times. This sequence joins TRBV7-2 and TRBJ2-3; TRBD2 matches 9 bases. Germline lookup yields CDR1 SGHTA and CDR2 FQGNSA. This CDR3 is 16 amino acids long. V was clipped by 4 bases and J by 3 bases; unmatched bases: 8. In DNA, the CDR3 is TGTGCCAGCAGCTCGCTAGCGGGGTCTGGTACAGATACGCAGTATTTT. It is translated as CASSSLAGSGTDTQYF.

This clonotype was observed a handful of times. The chain combines TRBV5-5 with TRBJ2-1; D not resolved. This CDR3 spans 13 amino acids. Trimming removed 0 bases at V and 10 bases at J, with 11 bases between. Germline V gene data show CDR1 as SGHKS and CDR2 as YYEKEE (reference sequence). The CDR3 reads CASSLERPLEQFF. The CDR3 nucleotides read TGTGCCAGCAGCTTGGAACGTCCGTTAGAGCAGTTCTTC.

This clonotype has more than one count but fewer than ten. The genes are TRBV25-1 and TRBJ2-1, with D possibly TRBD1 on 5 matching bases. In germline, CDR1 is MGHDK, CDR2 SYGVNS. V lost 6 bases and J lost 8, with 14 bases in between. The CDR3 runs 13 residues. The CDR3 sequence: CASSQQAGDEQFF. The DNA of the CDR3 is TGTGCCAGCAGCCAACAGGCCGGCGATGAGCAGTTCTTC.